This TCR beta chain was captured by sequencing in a study of CD8 T cells in Susac syndrome. The CDR3 length is 15 residues. After removal of 6 bases from V and 8 bases from J, the junction contained 12 bases not matched to a gene. Germline V lookup: CDR1 LNHDA, CDR2 SQIVND (reference sequence). To note about this clonotype: As yet, its antigen is unknown.

Whole-study results and caveats: Regarding the TCR sequencing and HLA analysis, the study admitted that a relatively small number of individuals were involved.

RNA amounts of roughly 0.5 to 1 ug underwent reverse transcription with random hexamers. With immunoSEQ multiplex PCR, TCR beta CDR3 was amplified across 54 Vbeta and 13 Jbeta. TCRdb re-called the immunoSEQ multiplex PCR reads through MiXCR, storing one row per CDR3 protein. The sample has about 64,000 distinct CDR3 sequences, approximately 93% seen once. The multiple sclerosis control group consisted of treatment-naive patients whose relapsing-remitting disease, which was either stable or active, fulfilled revised McDonald criteria. TEMRA cells were FACS-enriched, unlike CD8+ and CD4+ T cells, which were negatively isolated.

V gene TRBV19 combines with J gene TRBJ2-1; TRBD2 matches 8 bases. This clonotype was sampled from a human donor with multiple sclerosis. Sample: CD8+ T cells from PBMCs. The chain's CDR3 is CASRDFGGEVDEQFF. CDR3 DNA sequence: TGTGCCAGTAGGGATTTCGGGGGGGAGGTAGATGAGCAGTTCTTC.